The 19 T cell receptor beta chains below come from one sample, sequenced in a study of T cells after posttransplantation cyclophosphamide. Clones were read by immunoSEQ multiplex PCR, and TCRdb kept only the in-frame ones, dropping some. Sampling found about 24,000 clones, none seen once. Sequences were obtained from PBMCs. These receptors all come from a woman aged 55-69 years in good health, CMV-negative, and a related stem cell transplant donor.

There are many counts of this clone. This chain uses TRBV6-1 with TRBJ1-1; D uncertain. V was cut by 1 base and J by 10 bases, with 16 bases left in between. This CDR3 region has 14 residues. Germline V gene sequence: CDR1 MNHNS, CDR2 SASEGT. CDR3 sequence (DNA): TGTGCCAGCAGTGAAGTTACGGGGTTTGTCTTAGCTTTCTTT. It codes for CASSEVTGFVLAFF.

This clone was seen only a few times. The chain recombines TRBV11-2 with TRBJ1-4, with D perhaps TRBD1 (6 bases). The CDR3 spans 15 residues. Trimming shortened V by 4 bases and J by 8 bases, and 17 bases separated the two germline ends. CDR1 is SGHAT, CDR2 FQNNGV, per germline. In nucleotides, the CDR3 is TGTGCCAGCAGCTCTAGGGGGGGGGAAGGGGAAAAACTGTTTTTT. It specifies CASSSRGGEGEKLFF.

This clone was seen many times. This chain uses TRBV19 with TRBJ2-2; tentative D call: TRBD1 (6 bases). Germline CDR1 reads LNHDA; CDR2 reads SQIVND (reference sequence). The CDR3 length is 17 residues. V lost 5 bases and J 4 bases, leaving 20 bases between the germline ends. CDR3 sequence reads: CASSHTQTGAGTGELFF. In DNA, the CDR3 is TGTGCCAGTAGTCATACCCAGACAGGTGCTGGCACCGGGGAGCTGTTTTTT. Based on the CDR3 plus reference TRBV19 and TRBJ2-2, the full variable domain is DGGITQSPKYLFRKEGQNVTLSCEQNLNHDAMYWYRQDPGQGLRLIYYSQIVNDFQKGDIAEGYSVSREKKESFPLTVTSAQKNPTAFYLCASSHTQTGAGTGELFFGEGSRLTVL.

The sample holds many counts of this clone. J is TRBJ1-1 and V is TRBV6-6; 8 bases match TRBD1. The CDR3 is made up of 16 amino acids. J lost 1 base, V lost 6 bases, and 10 bases had no gene match. Germline CDR1 is MNHNY and CDR2 is SVGAGI (reference sequence). CDR3 protein: CASRPYSGTGNTEAFF. As DNA, the CDR3 is TGTGCCAGCAGGCCCTATTCCGGGACAGGGAACACTGAAGCTTTCTTT.

This clone was recorded at least ten times. V usage is TRBV10-3 and J usage is TRBJ1-6; the D gene is possibly TRBD1 (6 bases). Germline CDR1 ENHRY, CDR2 SYGVKD. The CDR3 contains 14 residues. V lost 6 bases and J 7 bases, leaving 13 bases between the germline ends. This CDR3 reads CAIRDGGANSPLHF. The CDR3 nucleotides read TGTGCCATCAGGGACGGGGGGGCCAATTCACCCCTCCACTTT.

This clone was counted many times. The chain joins TRBV10-3 to TRBJ1-1; TRBD1 matches at 7 bases. After removal of 4 bases from V and 1 base from J, the junction contained 6 bases not matched to a gene. Germline assignment: CDR1 ENHRY and CDR2 SYGVKD. The CDR3 has 15 amino acids. The CDR3, as DNA: TGTGCCATCAGTGTGAGGGACAGCAAGAACACTGAAGCTTTCTTT. Amino acid sequence: CAISVRDSKNTEAFF.

This clone was counted between two and nine times. The rearrangement uses TRBV28 and TRBJ2-6; TRBD1 is a possible D gene (6 bases). Germline V gene lookup returns CDR1 MDHEN and CDR2 SYDVKM. Trimming removed 3 bases from V and 3 bases from J, with 15 bases in between. The CDR3 length is 17 residues. The CDR3 DNA follows: TGTGCCAGCAGTTTTACGTCAGGGGCTAATGGGGCCAACGTCCTGACTTTC. Translating it yields CASSFTSGANGANVLTF.

In its sample, this clone was seen many times. The CDR3 coding sequence is TGCGCCAGCAGCCTAGGGACAGGGGGTAATCAGCCCCAGCATTTT. This sequence encodes CASSLGTGGNQPQHF. The chain joins TRBV4-3 to TRBJ1-5; TRBD1 matches at 11 bases. CDR1 LGHNA and CDR2 YSLEER come from the germline V gene. The CDR3 is 15 amino acids. The V and J ends lost 4 bases and 4 bases, in that order; junction bases with no gene match: 3.

This clone has at least ten counts. V is TRBV5-6 and J is TRBJ1-4; TRBD1 agrees at 8 bases. The CDR3 spans 17 residues. V dropped 4 bases and J dropped 0; count of bases not matched to a gene: 8. Germline-derived CDR1 and CDR2 are SGHDT and YYEEEE. The DNA for the CDR3 is TGTGCCAGCAGCACGGGACAGGTTATCACAACTAATGAAAAACTGTTTTTT. It specifies CASSTGQVITTNEKLFF.

This clone was observed a few times. The V gene is TRBV15, the J gene TRBJ2-3; D might be TRBD1 (5 bases). The germline V gene has CDR1 LNHNV and CDR2 YYDKDF (reference sequence). Trimming cost V 1 base and J 1 base, with 15 bases left between them. CDR3 length: 17 residues. CDR3 sequence reads: CATSRGGRASGTDTQYF. For the CDR3, the DNA is TGTGCCACCAGCAGAGGAGGCAGGGCGTCGGGCACAGATACGCAGTATTTT. The full variable domain, its missing parts supplied by reference TRBV15 and TRBJ2-3, is DAMVIQNPRYQVTQFGKPVTLSCSQTLNHNVMYWYQQKSSQAPKLLFHYYDKDFNNEADTPDNFQSRRPNTSFCFLDIRSPGLGDTAMYLCATSRGGRASGTDTQYFGPGTRLTVL.

This clone was observed many times. The chain recombines TRBV27 with TRBJ2-7, with 7 bases that match TRBD1. CDR1 and CDR2 (germline): MNHEY, SMNVEV (reference sequence). Trimming cost V 5 bases and J 3 bases; bases outside gene matches: 7. This CDR3 comprises 14 residues. The CDR3 loop is CASSPQGQIYEQYV. CDR3 bases: TGTGCCAGCAGTCCCCAGGGACAGATCTACGAGCAGTACGTC.

This clone was counted at least ten times. V usage is TRBV12-5 and J usage is TRBJ2-2; possibly TRBD2 for D (5 bases). This CDR3 has 14 residues. CDR1 is LGHNT, CDR2 FRNRAP, per germline. Trimming shortened V by 1 base and J by 3 bases, and 6 bases separated the two germline ends. CDR3 region: CASGLAGDTGELFF. CDR3 DNA: TGTGCTAGTGGTTTGGCCGGGGACACCGGGGAGCTGTTTTTT. Full variable domain (rest looked up from reference TRBV12-5 and TRBJ2-2): DARVTQTPRHKVTEMGQEVTMRCQPILGHNTVFWYRQTMMQGLELLAYFRNRAPLDDSGMPKDRFSAEMPDATLATLKIQPSEPRDSAVYFCASGLAGDTGELFFGEGSRLTVL.

This clone was counted at least ten times. The chain has TRBV6-1 and TRBJ1-5, with D uncertain. Trimming took 10 bases from V and 6 from J, leaving 10 bases between them. This CDR3 is 11 amino acids long. CDR1 is MNHNS and CDR2 is SASEGT in the germline V gene. The CDR3 bases are TGTGCCATTGGAACGGGTCAGCCCCAGCATTTT. It yields the protein CAIGTGQPQHF.

This clone has a count of ten or more. The chain is built from TRBV6-5 and TRBJ1-1, with D possibly matching TRBD1 (5 bases). CDR3 length: 13 amino acids. The ends were cut back, 5 bases at V and 1 base at J, with 8 bases in the middle. Germline CDR1 reads MNHEY; CDR2 reads SVGAGI. CDR3 sequence reads: CASSSGQNTEAFF. The CDR3 DNA follows: TGTGCCAGCAGTAGTGGACAGAACACTGAAGCTTTCTTT.

This clone has a count of ten or more. The V and J genes are TRBV4-2 and TRBJ2-2, with 10 bases identical to TRBD1. The germline V gene has CDR1 LGHNA and CDR2 YNFKEQ. V dropped 4 bases and J dropped 5; count of bases not matched to a gene: 7. The CDR3 extends over 16 amino acids. The CDR3: CASSPRQGARTGELFF. The CDR3 coding sequence is TGTGCCAGCAGCCCCAGACAGGGGGCGCGGACCGGGGAGCTGTTTTTT.

This clone was picked up a small number of times. This rearrangement joins TRBV5-1 to TRBJ2-3; D might be TRBD1 (5 bases). CDR1 is SGHRS and CDR2 is YFSETQ in the germline V gene. This CDR3 is built from 14 residues. Between the trimmed V and J ends, which lost 2 bases and 4 bases, there was a span of 11 bases. This CDR3 reads CASSLSGIADTQYF. In DNA form, the CDR3 reads TGCGCCAGCAGCTTATCAGGGATCGCAGATACGCAGTATTTT.

This clone has at least ten counts. The rearrangement joins TRBV19 to TRBJ2-7; perhaps TRBD1 as D (5 bases). Germline lookup yields CDR1 LNHDA and CDR2 SQIVND (reference sequence). The length of the CDR3 is 14 residues. The V and J ends lost 1 base and 5 bases respectively, with 12 bases between them. Here the CDR3 reads CASSIVGQPHEQYF. The CDR3 nucleotides are TGTGCCAGTAGTATAGTGGGGCAACCCCACGAGCAGTACTTC.

The table lists this clone with many counts. This chain uses TRBV27 with TRBJ1-6; D unclear. Germline CDR1 reads MNHEY; CDR2 reads SMNVEV (reference sequence). Trimming pared 2 bases from V and 10 bases from J, leaving 12 bases between. CDR3 length: 14 residues. The CDR3 DNA reads TGTGCCAGCAGTTTAACTTCTCCGAAGTCACCCCTCCACTTT. Its protein product is CASSLTSPKSPLHF.

This chain joins TRBV28 and TRBJ1-6, with D possibly TRBD1 on 5 matching bases. In germline, CDR1 is MDHEN, CDR2 SYDVKM. V lost 2 bases to trimming and J lost 11 bases, with 16 bases between them. This CDR3 spans 15 amino acids. The CDR3 reads CASSLVRAGWAPLHF. The DNA of the CDR3 is TGTGCCAGCAGTTTAGTCAGGGCCGGCTGGGCACCCCTCCACTTT.